This T cell receptor beta chain stems from a study of T cells expressing NK-cell markers. Overall study context: The TCR beta repertoires originated in sorted CD3+CD56+NKG2C+, CD3+CD56+NKG2C- and CD3+CD56-NKG2C+ T cells. Just one sequenced donor of eight was HCMV-seronegative, while seven were seropositive. Whole-study findings and limits: Topping the CD3+CD56-NKG2C+ fraction as well were these clonotypes, in several donors. About 1.0-8% of CD8+ T cells in over five donors belonged to dominant NKG2C+ clonotypes.

The CDR3 totals 13 residues. Note on this clonotype: Its antigen is not identified.

TCRdb re-called the 5' RACE reads and shows each CDR3 protein once, DNA omitted. Its listing shows approximately 460,000 distinct CDR3 sequences. The TCR was taken from a woman between 18 and 69 years old in good health. Sequenced: blood T cells: a sorted CD56 or NKG2C T cell subset, CD4+ or CD8+ T cells, or bulk PBMC T cells (not recorded which). V gene TRBV12-3 or TRBV12-4 combines with J gene TRBJ2-3; TCRdb indicates TRBD2, and absent DNA this call remains unverified. The CDR3: CASNPPGGHTQYF.